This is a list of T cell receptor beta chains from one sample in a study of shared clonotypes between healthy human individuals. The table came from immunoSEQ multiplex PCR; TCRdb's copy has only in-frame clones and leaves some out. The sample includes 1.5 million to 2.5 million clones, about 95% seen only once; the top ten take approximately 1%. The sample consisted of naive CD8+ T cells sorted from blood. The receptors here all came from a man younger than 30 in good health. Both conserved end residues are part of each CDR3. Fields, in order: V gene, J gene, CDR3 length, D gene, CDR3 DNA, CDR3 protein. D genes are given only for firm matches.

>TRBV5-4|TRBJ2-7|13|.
TGTGCCAGCAGCCTAGACGGGGCCTACGAGCAGTACTTC
CASSLDGAYEQYF
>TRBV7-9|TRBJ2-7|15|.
TGTGCCAGCAGTTATAAAGGGGCAGGCGGACCGGAGCAGTACTTC
CASSYKGAGGPEQYF
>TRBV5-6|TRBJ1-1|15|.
TGTGCCAGCAGCCTCTTAAGCATTTTGAACACTGAAGCTTTCTTT
CASSLLSILNTEAFF
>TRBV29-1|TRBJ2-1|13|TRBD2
TGCAGCGTTGGACTAGCGGGTTACAATGAGCAGTTCTTC
CSVGLAGYNEQFF
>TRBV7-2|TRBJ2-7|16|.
TGTGCCAGCAGCTTGGGGTTGGGGACTTTCTCCTACGAGCAGTACTTC
CASSLGLGTFSYEQYF
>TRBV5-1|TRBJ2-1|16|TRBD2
TGCGCCAGCAGCTCAGAGACTAGCGGGAGATACAATGAGCAGTTCTTC
CASSSETSGRYNEQFF
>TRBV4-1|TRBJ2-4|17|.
TGCGCCAGCAGCCAAGATTGGGGTGACTTGGCCAAAAACATTCAGTACTTC
CASSQDWGDLAKNIQYF
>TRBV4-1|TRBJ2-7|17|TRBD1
TGCGCCAGCAGCCAGTTACCGGGACAGGGCCGCTCCTACGAGCAGTACTTC
CASSQLPGQGRSYEQYF
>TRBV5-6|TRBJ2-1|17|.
TGTGCCAGCAGTTGGGGGGCGGGAGATTTCTCCTACAATGAGCAGTTCTTC
CASSWGAGDFSYNEQFF
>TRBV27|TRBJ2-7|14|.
TGTGCCAGCAGTTTACGGCAGGGGGGCCCCGGCCTGTACTTC
CASSLRQGGPGLYF
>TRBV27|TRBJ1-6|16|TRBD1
TGTGCCAGCAGTTCAATGGGACAGGGGGGGAATTCACCCCTCCACTTT
CASSSMGQGGNSPLHF
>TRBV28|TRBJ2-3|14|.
TGTGCCAGCAGTTTCATACAGAGCACAGATACGCAGTATTTT
CASSFIQSTDTQYF